Listed below are T cell receptor beta chains from one sample, sequenced in a study of radiation and T cells in renal cell carcinoma. The method was immunoSEQ multiplex PCR; TCRdb's version includes in-frame clones alone and lacks a portion of them. Seen here are around 78,000 clones, about 88% observed once, and the top ten hold 5.5% to 7%. The sample here was blood, taken from a patient whose treatment included radiotherapy and nephrectomy. The receptors stem from a woman in her seventies with renal cell carcinoma. Both conserved end residues are part of each CDR3. Each record gives: V gene, clone size, J gene, D gene, CDR3 protein, CDR3 DNA. D genes are given only for firm matches. Part of the rows lack a size; the others show once, few, many or a class for expanded clones.

>TRBV27|NA|TRBJ1-2|NA
CASRRGYGYTF
TGTGCCAGCAGGAGGGGCTATGGCTACACCTTC
>TRBV30|NA|TRBJ1-1|NA
CAWSVYEQTGSAFF
TGTGCCTGGAGTGTATATGAACAGACAGGATCAGCTTTCTTT
>TRBV5-1|once|TRBJ1-1|NA
CASRGGPGEAFF
TGCGCCAGCAGGGGTGGACCAGGGGAAGCTTTCTTT
>TRBV6-6|NA|TRBJ1-5|NA
CASSTGGGTGNQPQHF
TGTGCCAGCAGCACCGGGGGGGGGACGGGAAATCAGCCCCAGCATTTT
>TRBV30|NA|TRBJ2-2|NA
CAWSKNVGAGELFF
TGTGCCTGGAGTAAAAATGTGGGAGCCGGGGAGCTGTTTTTT
>TRBV6-5|NA|TRBJ2-7|NA
CASSYETASSYEQYF
TGTGCCAGCAGTTACGAGACAGCCAGCTCCTACGAGCAGTACTTC
>TRBV10-2|NA|TRBJ1-5|NA
CASSEFGGSEQPQHF
TGCGCCAGCAGTGAGTTCGGGGGGAGCGAGCAGCCCCAGCATTTT
>TRBV2|NA|TRBJ2-5|TRBD2
CASSVSGGAGETQYF
TGTGCCAGCAGTGTCAGCGGGGGGGCCGGGGAGACCCAGTACTTC
>TRBV9|NA|TRBJ2-1|NA
CASSAPLQNEQFF
TGTGCCAGCAGCGCCCCCTTGCAGAATGAGCAGTTCTTC
>TRBV5-6|once|TRBJ1-5|NA
CASSSSRRDQPQHF
TGTGCCAGCAGCTCCTCTAGGAGGGATCAGCCCCAGCATTTT
>TRBV7-8|NA|TRBJ1-1|NA
CASSLEREGAFF
TGTGCCAGCAGCTTAGAGCGGGAGGGAGCTTTCTTT
>TRBV7-9|NA|TRBJ2-2|TRBD1
CASSPWTGNTGELFF
TGTGCCAGCAGCCCATGGACAGGGAACACCGGGGAGCTGTTTTTT
>TRBV30|NA|TRBJ1-2|TRBD1
CAWSGNRGNGYTF
TGTGCCTGGAGTGGGAACAGGGGTAATGGCTACACCTTC
>TRBV5-4|NA|TRBJ2-5|TRBD2
CASSAGLASETQYF
TGTGCCAGCAGCGCCGGACTAGCGTCCGAGACCCAGTACTTC
>TRBV30|few|TRBJ1-1|NA
CAWSGRPRLEAFF
TGTGCCTGGAGTGGGAGACCCCGCCTTGAAGCTTTCTTT
>TRBV10-3|NA|TRBJ1-2|NA
CAISSQEGQLYGYTF
TGTGCCATCAGTTCTCAGGAGGGGCAGCTCTATGGCTACACCTTC
>TRBV4-1|NA|TRBJ2-6|NA
CASSRSLQGSGANVLTF
TGCGCCAGCAGCCGATCACTACAGGGCTCTGGGGCCAACGTCCTGACTTTC
>TRBV5-1|NA|TRBJ2-3|NA
CASSLLGGNEDTQYF
TGCGCCAGCAGCTTGCTAGGGGGGAACGAAGATACGCAGTATTTT
>TRBV5-4|NA|TRBJ1-2|TRBD1
CASSWDRKSGGYTF
TGTGCCAGCAGCTGGGACAGGAAATCGGGCGGCTACACCTTC
>TRBV5-1|NA|TRBJ1-1|NA
CASSLGLNTEAFF
TGCGCCAGCAGCTTGGGATTGAACACTGAAGCTTTCTTT
>TRBV10-3|NA|TRBJ1-2|TRBD1
CAISADRDGYTF
TGTGCCATCAGTGCGGACAGGGATGGCTACACCTTC
>TRBV5-6|NA|TRBJ2-7|TRBD2
CASSYGLAGAGEQYF
TGTGCCAGCAGCTACGGACTAGCGGGGGCGGGCGAGCAGTACTTC
>TRBV19|NA|TRBJ1-2|NA
CATQASGNYGYTF
TGTGCCACCCAGGCTTCCGGCAACTATGGCTACACCTTC
>TRBV19|NA|TRBJ1-4|NA
CASSRGVEKLFF
TGTGCCAGTAGTAGAGGTGTGGAAAAACTGTTTTTT
>TRBV5-1|NA|TRBJ2-5|TRBD1
CASSWRRGRGETQYF
TGCGCCAGCAGCTGGCGCAGGGGGCGCGGGGAGACCCAGTACTTC
>TRBV28|NA|TRBJ1-4|NA
CASSKGGTTNEKLFF
TGTGCCAGCAGCAAGGGGGGGACAACTAATGAAAAACTGTTTTTT
>TRBV4-1|NA|TRBJ2-5|NA
CASSQEETQGGTQYF
TGCGCCAGCAGCCAAGAGGAGACGCAAGGTGGGACCCAGTACTTC
>TRBV6-6|NA|TRBJ2-3|NA
CASTMGTDTQYF
TGTGCCAGCACCATGGGGACAGATACGCAGTATTTT
>TRBV6-1|NA|TRBJ2-3|TRBD2
CASSDPLLAGGLDTQYF
TGTGCCAGCAGTGATCCCCTACTAGCGGGGGGGCTAGATACGCAGTATTTT
>TRBV9|NA|TRBJ1-2|NA
CASSVASGNGYTF
TGTGCCAGCAGCGTAGCTTCAGGGAATGGCTACACCTTC
>TRBV6-5|NA|TRBJ1-5|NA
CASSPQEYSNQPQHF
TGTGCCAGCAGTCCACAGGAGTATAGCAATCAGCCCCAGCATTTT
>TRBV7-2|NA|TRBJ2-1|NA
CASSSGRNEQFF
TGTGCCAGCAGCTCGGGGAGGAATGAGCAGTTCTTC
>TRBV7-2|NA|TRBJ2-5|TRBD2
CASTLGGGSEETQYF
TGTGCCAGCACCCTAGGCGGGGGAAGTGAGGAGACCCAGTACTTC
>TRBV7-9|NA|TRBJ2-7|NA
CASSSTTGSYEQYF
TGTGCCAGCAGCTCCACTACCGGGTCCTACGAGCAGTACTTC
>TRBV30|NA|TRBJ1-2|TRBD1
CAWSVGQDYGYTF
TGTGCCTGGAGTGTGGGACAGGACTATGGCTACACCTTC
>TRBV19|NA|TRBJ2-1|TRBD2
CASSTLGAGGYNEQFF
TGTGCCAGTAGTACCCTCGGGGCGGGGGGCTACAATGAGCAGTTCTTC
>TRBV19|NA|TRBJ2-1|TRBD1
CASSTSDRGGNEQFF
TGTGCCAGTAGTACCTCCGACAGGGGGGGCAATGAGCAGTTCTTC
>TRBV6-1|NA|TRBJ2-7|NA
CASTSRQESYEQYF
TGTGCCAGCACCTCCCGACAGGAATCCTACGAGCAGTACTTC
>TRBV28|NA|TRBJ2-6|NA
CASSLVTGSGANVLTF
TGTGCCAGCAGTTTAGTAACAGGGTCGGGGGCCAACGTCCTGACTTTC
>TRBV27|NA|TRBJ1-6|NA
CASSRTAYNSPLHF
TGTGCCAGCAGTAGAACAGCTTATAATTCACCCCTCCACTTT
>TRBV27|NA|TRBJ2-1|NA
CASSLTGSVISYNEQFF
TGTGCCAGCAGTTTGACAGGCAGTGTCATATCCTACAATGAGCAGTTCTTC
>TRBV11-1|NA|TRBJ2-7|TRBD1
CASSKWDSLYEQYF
TGTGCCAGCAGCAAATGGGACAGCCTCTACGAGCAGTACTTC
>TRBV7-3|NA|TRBJ2-3|NA
CASSSQGFGDTQYF
TGTGCCAGCAGCTCACAGGGATTTGGAGATACGCAGTATTTT
>TRBV4-3|once|TRBJ2-3|TRBD2
CASSQEGTSRTDTQYF
TGCGCCAGCAGCCAAGAAGGGACTAGCCGCACAGATACGCAGTATTTT
>TRBV30|NA|TRBJ1-5|NA
CVWSVGQYSNQPQHF
TGTGTCTGGAGTGTAGGGCAGTATAGCAATCAGCCCCAGCATTTT
>TRBV5-1|NA|TRBJ2-2|TRBD2
CASSLAKKTGELAGAGELFF
TGCGCCAGCAGCTTGGCCAAGAAGACGGGAGAACTAGCGGGGGCCGGGGAGCTGTTTTTT
>TRBV29-1|NA|TRBJ2-3|NA
CSVAESTDTQYF
TGCAGCGTTGCCGAAAGCACAGATACGCAGTATTTT
>TRBV11-1|NA|TRBJ2-1|TRBD2
CASSLMLAGLGEQFF
TGTGCCAGCAGCTTAATGTTAGCGGGGCTGGGGGAGCAGTTCTTC
>TRBV11-2|NA|TRBJ1-1|NA
CASSLIRGLTNTEAFF
TGTGCCAGCAGCTTAATACGGGGTCTGACGAACACTGAAGCTTTCTTT
>TRBV19|NA|TRBJ1-3|NA
CASNSVGGLGGNTIYF
TGTGCCAGTAATTCGGTCGGGGGACTTGGTGGAAACACCATATATTTT
>TRBV11-2|NA|TRBJ2-1|NA
CASSLSLSVPSSYNEQFF
TGTGCCAGCAGCTTATCCTTATCGGTGCCTAGCTCCTACAATGAGCAGTTCTTC
>TRBV15|NA|TRBJ2-3|NA
CATSRVQGLTDTQYF
TGTGCCACCAGCAGAGTACAGGGACTCACAGATACGCAGTATTTT
>TRBV29-1|NA|TRBJ1-5|NA
CSVEGRKVNQPQHF
TGCAGCGTTGAAGGGAGGAAGGTCAATCAGCCCCAGCATTTT
>TRBV7-9|NA|TRBJ2-1|TRBD1
CASSSMDRGGSNEQFF
TGTGCCAGCAGCTCCATGGACAGGGGTGGAAGCAATGAGCAGTTCTTC
>TRBV4-2|once|TRBJ2-1|TRBD1
CASSQAAGTGGLNEQFF
TGTGCCAGCAGCCAAGCAGCCGGGACAGGGGGCTTGAATGAGCAGTTCTTC
>TRBV5-6|NA|TRBJ2-3|TRBD2
CASSPQAGVTDTQYF
TGTGCCAGCAGCCCGCAAGCGGGGGTAACAGATACGCAGTATTTT
>TRBV5-6|NA|TRBJ2-1|TRBD2
CASSWRGGSYNEQFF
TGTGCCAGCAGCTGGCGGGGGGGATCGTACAATGAGCAGTTCTTC
>TRBV18|NA|TRBJ2-5|TRBD2
CASSPTSGEQETQYF
TGTGCCAGCTCACCGACTAGCGGGGAACAAGAGACCCAGTACTTC